The 14 T cell receptor beta chains below come from one sample, sequenced in a study of blood T cell repertoires in COVID-19. Only in-frame clones appear in the TCRdb table, and some are missing; sequencing was by immunoSEQ multiplex PCR. In the table there are 40,000 to 55,000 clones, around 90% of which are singletons. The source material was peripheral blood. Receptors originate from a man aged 45-60 years with active COVID-19.

This chain uses TRBV5-4 with TRBJ1-2; the D gene is possibly TRBD1 (6 bases). The V gene's germline CDR1 is SGHNT and CDR2 YYREEE (reference sequence). The germline V and J ends were trimmed by 3 bases and 11 bases, with 14 bases remaining between them. This CDR3 has 12 amino acids. The DNA for the CDR3 is TGTGCCAGCAGCTCCCAACAGGGTATATACACCTTC. As protein: CASSSQQGIYTF. Combining the CDR3 with reference TRBV5-4 and TRBJ1-2 gives the whole variable domain ETGVTQSPTHLIKTRGQQVTLRCSSQSGHNTVSWYQQALGQGPQFIFQYYREEENGRGNFPPRFSGLQFPNYSSELNVNALELDDSALYLCASSSQQGIYTFGSGTRLTVV.

This chain connects TRBV20-1 to TRBJ1-5; D ambiguous. Trimming took 3 bases from V and 7 from J, leaving 13 bases between them. The CDR3 covers 13 residues. Germline V gene data show CDR1 as DFQATT and CDR2 as SNEGSKA (reference sequence). The CDR3 DNA follows: TGCAGTGCTAGTCCCCAGGCTTTACAGCCCCAGCATTTT. It yields the protein CSASPQALQPQHF.

This clone was observed once. This rearrangement joins TRBV27 to TRBJ2-5, with D unresolved. This CDR3 contains 12 residues. Germline V gene data show CDR1 as MNHEY and CDR2 as SMNVEV (reference sequence). V was clipped by 3 bases and J by 5 bases, with 7 bases between them. CDR3 in amino acids: CASSLRSETQYF. The CDR3 nucleotides are TGTGCCAGCAGTTTGAGGTCCGAGACCCAGTACTTC.

The chain has TRBV30 and TRBJ1-2, with TRBD1 matching over 8 bases. Per germline, CDR1 GTSNPN and CDR2 SVGIG (reference sequence). The CDR3 consists of 13 residues. The CDR3 sequence is CAQQGASYYGYTF. The DNA for the CDR3 is TGTGCGCAGCAGGGGGCTTCGTACTATGGCTACACCTTC.

This clone appeared a few times. CDR3 amino acids: CASSTASQVYEQYF. The CDR3 DNA sequence: TGTGCCAGCAGTACAGCTTCCCAGGTGTACGAGCAGTACTTC. This chain links TRBV6-2 or TRBV6-3 with TRBJ2-7, with D uncertain. From germline, CDR1 is MNHEY and CDR2 SVGEGT. This CDR3 has 14 residues. V was shortened by 5 bases and J by 4 bases, with 15 bases between the two germline ends.

This clone has a single count. This chain links TRBV7-8 with TRBJ1-1; 9 nucleotides align to TRBD1. Germline assignment: CDR1 SGHVS and CDR2 FQNEAQ. The CDR3 has 16 amino acids. The V gene end was trimmed by 5 bases and the J gene end by 4 bases; junction bases not matched to a gene: 11. The CDR3 reads CASSHPGQGLSTEAFF. CDR3 DNA sequence: TGTGCCAGCAGCCATCCGGGACAGGGACTTTCCACTGAAGCTTTCTTT.

This rearrangement joins TRBV3-1 (or the pseudogene TRBV3-2) to TRBJ2-5; the D gene is possibly TRBD2 (6 bases). The V end was cut by 4 bases, the J end by 4 bases, with 13 bases between. CDR3 size: 14 residues. The germline V gene encodes CDR1 LGHDT and CDR2 YNNKEL (reference sequence). This CDR3 is CASSPSDGGETQYF. The CDR3 DNA reads as TGTGCCAGCAGCCCCTCCGACGGGGGAGAGACCCAGTACTTC.

V usage is TRBV7-6 and J usage is TRBJ2-7; D may be TRBD2 (5 bases). The germline gives CDR1 SGHVS, CDR2 FNYEAQ. Between the trimmed V and J ends, which lost 6 bases and 5 bases, there was a span of 20 bases. This CDR3 is 15 amino acids long. The CDR3, as DNA: TGTGCCAGCAGTCCGCGCCCGGGTCTCGGGGACGAGCAGTACTTC. This codes for CASSPRPGLGDEQYF.

This sequence joins TRBV2 and TRBJ2-5, with D maybe TRBD1 (5 bases). Germline values: CDR1 SNHLY, CDR2 FYNNEI. Trimming cost V 8 bases and J 1 base, with 11 bases left between them. The CDR3 sequence is 13 residues long. CDR3 amino acids: CASLRTFQETQYF. The CDR3 nucleotides read TGTGCCAGCCTTAGGACATTCCAAGAGACCCAGTACTTC.

This clone was picked up a small number of times. The genes are TRBV18 and TRBJ2-7; perhaps TRBD1 as D (6 bases). The CDR3 spans 13 residues. V was shortened by 6 bases and J by 5 bases, with 14 bases between the two germline ends. The germline V gene encodes CDR1 KGHSH and CDR2 LQKENI. The CDR3 DNA follows: TGTGCCAGCTCGCCGGGACAAAACCACGAGCAGTACTTC. Translated, it gives CASSPGQNHEQYF.

The gene calls are TRBV10-3 and TRBJ2-6; 14 bases agree with TRBD2. Per germline, CDR1 ENHRY and CDR2 SYGVKD. V lost 6 bases to trimming and J lost 2 bases; unmatched junction nucleotides: 3. The CDR3 sequence is 17 residues long. The DNA of the CDR3 is TGTGCCATCAGGCCGGGACTAGCGGGAGCTGGGGCCAACGTCCTGACTTTC. It specifies CAIRPGLAGAGANVLTF.

This rearrangement joins TRBV29-1 to TRBJ1-4; 10 bases are a match to TRBD1. The germline gives CDR1 SQVTM, CDR2 ANQGSEA. CDR3 length: 15 amino acids. The V segment lost 5 bases and the J segment 5 bases; nucleotides outside the gene matches: 8. CDR3 protein: CSVRTPGQGNEKLFF. The CDR3 region has the DNA TGCAGCGTTCGAACCCCGGGACAGGGGAATGAAAAACTGTTTTTT.

V gene TRBV7-9 combines with J gene TRBJ1-3, with 9 bases aligning to TRBD1. The CDR3 spans 13 residues. The V segment lost 7 bases and the J segment 7 bases; nucleotides outside the gene matches: 5. Germline CDR1 and CDR2: SEHNR and FQNEAQ (reference sequence). The CDR3 spells CASTPGQGNTIYF. The DNA for the CDR3 is TGTGCCAGCACCCCGGGACAGGGTAACACCATATATTTT.

V and J are TRBV7-2 and TRBJ2-6, with D possibly TRBD1 on 5 matching bases. V was clipped by 1 base and J by 4 bases, with 14 bases between them. This CDR3 spans 17 amino acids. The V gene's germline CDR1 is SGHTA and CDR2 FQGNSA. CDR3 coding DNA: TGTGCCAGCAGCTTAGGACTCTCAGGGCCCGGGGCCAACGTCCTGACTTTC. Translated: CASSLGLSGPGANVLTF.